This TCR beta chain is drawn from a study of blood T cell repertoires in COVID-19. Germline CDR1 is SGHDN and CDR2 is FVKESK. Trimming pared 6 bases from V and 1 base from J, leaving 3 bases between. CDR3 length: 11 residues. Assay used: immunoSEQ multiplex PCR; TCRdb lists only in-frame clones, some missing. This table holds roughly 340,000 clones, approximately 88% found once. This TCR came from a woman between 25 and 40 years old with COVID-19, enrolled during active disease. The sample taken for sequencing was peripheral blood. The genes are TRBV14 and TRBJ1-1; no firm D call. CDR3 nucleotides: TGTGCCAGCAGACAGAACACTGAAGCTTTCTTT. This codes for CASRQNTEAFF.